This T cell receptor beta chain was obtained from a study of blood T cell repertoires in COVID-19. Background on the study: The United States, Italy and Spain provided the acute and convalescent COVID-19 samples. Sample material is recorded as cDNA or gDNA derived from T cells, B-cell-depleted T cells, or PBMCs.

Per the original methods: Amplification of reference gene primers was used by the study to estimate nucleated cell counts. Sequencing used immunoSEQ multiplex PCR; TCRdb keeps in-frame clones, though not all of them. V, J and clone size derive from that table, while D and trimming were established from the DNA sequence. The data hold 130,000 to 150,000 clones, with 81% observed a single time. This CDR3 contains 16 residues. The V and J ends lost 5 bases and 2 bases, in that order; junction bases with no gene match: 7. CDR1 and CDR2 (germline): LGHNA, YNFKEQ. The TCR sequence derives from a human donor in a cohort sampled during active COVID-19. Material: peripheral blood. The genes are TRBV4-2 and TRBJ2-3, with TRBD1 matching 10 bases. In DNA form, the CDR3 reads TGTGCCAGCAGCACCCGACAGGGGGCGCCCACAGATACGCAGTATTTT. This sequence encodes CASSTRQGAPTDTQYF.